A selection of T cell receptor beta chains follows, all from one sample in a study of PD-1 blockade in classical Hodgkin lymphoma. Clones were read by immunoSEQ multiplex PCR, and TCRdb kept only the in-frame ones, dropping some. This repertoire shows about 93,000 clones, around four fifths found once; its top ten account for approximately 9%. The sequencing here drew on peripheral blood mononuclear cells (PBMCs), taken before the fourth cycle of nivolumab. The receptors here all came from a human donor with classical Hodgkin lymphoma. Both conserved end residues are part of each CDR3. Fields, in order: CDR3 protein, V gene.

CDR3aa: CASSTRSRGRFGASYEQYF
v_gene: TRBV19

CDR3aa: CASSLGPEAQYF
v_gene: TRBV5-4

CDR3aa: CASSPGGAHQVTEAFF
v_gene: TRBV11-3

CDR3aa: CASTGTSGAGELFF
v_gene: TRBV19

CDR3aa: CASSPSEHYEQYF
v_gene: TRBV6-5

CDR3aa: CASSKGLAGYEQYF
v_gene: TRBV6-1

CDR3aa: CASTGETSGANVLTF
v_gene: TRBV9

CDR3aa: CAISEGLGNTEAFF
v_gene: TRBV10-3

CDR3aa: CASSDQGMGDTQYF
v_gene: TRBV28

CDR3aa: CASSIGLRNTEAFF
v_gene: TRBV19

CDR3aa: CASSVMSLGGDTQYF
v_gene: TRBV9

CDR3aa: CASGGRYNSPLHF
v_gene: TRBV9

CDR3aa: CASREQGTSNQPQHF
v_gene: TRBV19

CDR3aa: CAISPNMGEKLFF
v_gene: TRBV10-3

CDR3aa: CASSYVPGVSGNTIYF
v_gene: TRBV6-5

CDR3aa: CASSQDGPNTEAFF
v_gene: TRBV7-3

CDR3aa: CASSPRTGLSFIIDGYTF
v_gene: TRBV7-2

CDR3aa: CASSRDSSGANVLTF
v_gene: TRBV28

CDR3aa: CAISRTQAGPNEKLFF
v_gene: TRBV10-3

CDR3aa: CASSVEVEGAYGNTIYF
v_gene: TRBV9

CDR3aa: CASSLGAQGATYEQYF
v_gene: TRBV5-1

CDR3aa: CSAKASYEQYF
v_gene: TRBV20-1

CDR3aa: CASSPSTGFNEKLFF
v_gene: TRBV18

CDR3aa: CASSLTGPSGNTIYF
v_gene: TRBV11-2

CDR3aa: CASSPLAVAEQYF
v_gene: TRBV18

CDR3aa: CSVYTGQVNQPQHF
v_gene: TRBV29-1

CDR3aa: CASSQGGGINYNEQFF
v_gene: TRBV4-3

CDR3aa: CASRQGFRQLYGYTF
v_gene: TRBV6-5

CDR3aa: CASSLVGEPRTDTQYF
v_gene: TRBV11-2

CDR3aa: CANSEGGSGYGYTF
v_gene: TRBV10-3

CDR3aa: CASSYIRGFDGYTF
v_gene: TRBV6-5

CDR3aa: CASSRTGGPDTEAFF
v_gene: TRBV4-3

CDR3aa: CAWSSGEGYTF
v_gene: TRBV30

CDR3aa: CASSPRAPGASEQFF
v_gene: TRBV7-8

CDR3aa: CASSFRAGGLGNQPQHF
v_gene: TRBV5-1

CDR3aa: CASGLGRDDLRTDTQYF
v_gene: TRBV12-5

CDR3aa: CASSPETAYEQYF
v_gene: TRBV5-6

CDR3aa: CASSLPGVETGELFF
v_gene: TRBV28

CDR3aa: CASSLGWSDHEQFF
v_gene: TRBV5-1

CDR3aa: CASSQVAGTSGRRNIQYF
v_gene: TRBV4-2

CDR3aa: CASSEGISGPYEQYF
v_gene: TRBV25-1

CDR3aa: CASSLDTTSNQPQHF
v_gene: TRBV5-1

CDR3aa: CASSTGQGVQETQYF
v_gene: TRBV19

CDR3aa: CASFQGAASPLHF
v_gene: TRBV6-5

CDR3aa: CASSPMVKSRTDTQYF
v_gene: TRBV18

CDR3aa: CASSLEVGQPQHF
v_gene: TRBV5-1

CDR3aa: CSARTEVLSYEQYF
v_gene: TRBV29-1

CDR3aa: CASSRAPGTGTSEQYF
v_gene: TRBV7-9

CDR3aa: CSVGQTMNSYEQYF
v_gene: TRBV29-1

CDR3aa: CASRTGGAGWDTGELFF
v_gene: TRBV7-2

CDR3aa: CAIGGSEREGREQFF
v_gene: TRBV10-3